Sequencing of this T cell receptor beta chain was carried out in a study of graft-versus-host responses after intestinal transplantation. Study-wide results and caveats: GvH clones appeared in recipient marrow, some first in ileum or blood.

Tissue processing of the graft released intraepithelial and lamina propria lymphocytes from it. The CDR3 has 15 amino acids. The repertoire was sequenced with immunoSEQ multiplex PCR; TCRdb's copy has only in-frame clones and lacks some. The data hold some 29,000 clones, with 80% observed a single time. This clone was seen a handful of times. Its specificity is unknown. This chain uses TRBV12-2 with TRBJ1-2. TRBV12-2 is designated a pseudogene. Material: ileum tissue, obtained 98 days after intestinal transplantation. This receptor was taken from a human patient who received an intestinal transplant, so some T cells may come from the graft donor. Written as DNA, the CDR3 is TGTGCAAGTCGCTTAGGGAGGGGCAGGGATCGTGGCTACACCTTC. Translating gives CASRLGRGRDRGYTF.